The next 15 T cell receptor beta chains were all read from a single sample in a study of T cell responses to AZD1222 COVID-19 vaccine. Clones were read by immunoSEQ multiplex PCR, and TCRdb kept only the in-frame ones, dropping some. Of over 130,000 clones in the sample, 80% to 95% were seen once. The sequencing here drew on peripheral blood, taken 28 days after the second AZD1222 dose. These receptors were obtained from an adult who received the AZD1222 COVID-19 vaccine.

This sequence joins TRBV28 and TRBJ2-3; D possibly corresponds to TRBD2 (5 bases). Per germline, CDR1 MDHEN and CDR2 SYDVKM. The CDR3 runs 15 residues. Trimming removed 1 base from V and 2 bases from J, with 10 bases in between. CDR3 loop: CASSLLPAATDTQYF. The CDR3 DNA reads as TGTGCCAGCAGTTTATTGCCAGCGGCCACAGATACGCAGTATTTT.

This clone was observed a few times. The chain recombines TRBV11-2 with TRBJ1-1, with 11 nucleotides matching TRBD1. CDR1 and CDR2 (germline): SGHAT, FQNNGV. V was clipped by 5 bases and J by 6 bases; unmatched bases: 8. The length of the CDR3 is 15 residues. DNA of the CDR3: TGTGCCAGCAGCCCCTATGGACAGGGGGCCCCTGAAGCTTTCTTT. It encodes CASSPYGQGAPEAFF.

CDR3: CASSFNRGQSGNTIYF. In nucleotides, the CDR3 is TGTGCCAGCAGCTTTAACAGGGGGCAATCTGGAAACACCATATATTTT. This rearrangement joins TRBV5-5 to TRBJ1-3, with 9 positions matching TRBD1. This CDR3 is built from 16 residues. V was pared by 2 bases and J by 1 base, with 4 bases of the junction left unmatched. Germline V gives CDR1 SGHKS, CDR2 YYEKEE (reference sequence).

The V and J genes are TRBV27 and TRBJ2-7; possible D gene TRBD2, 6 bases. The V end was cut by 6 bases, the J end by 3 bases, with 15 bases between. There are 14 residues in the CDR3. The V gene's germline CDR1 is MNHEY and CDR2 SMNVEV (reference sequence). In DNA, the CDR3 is TGTGCCAGCAGAGACCGGGACTCGGGCTACGAGCAGTACTTC. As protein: CASRDRDSGYEQYF.

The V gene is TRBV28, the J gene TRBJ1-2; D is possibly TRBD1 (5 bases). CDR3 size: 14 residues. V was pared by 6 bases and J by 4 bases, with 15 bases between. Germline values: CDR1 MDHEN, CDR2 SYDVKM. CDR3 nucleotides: TGTGCCAGCAGCGCTTGGGCAGGGTCCTATGGCTACACCTTC. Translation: CASSAWAGSYGYTF.

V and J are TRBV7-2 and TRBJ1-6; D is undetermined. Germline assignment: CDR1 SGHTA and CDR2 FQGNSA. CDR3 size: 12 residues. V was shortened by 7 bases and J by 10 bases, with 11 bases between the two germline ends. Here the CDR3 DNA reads TGTGCCAGCACTCAAGGCGACTCACCCCTCCACTTT. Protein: CASTQGDSPLHF.

The CDR3: CASGTKGGNQPQHF. CDR3 nucleotide sequence: TGTGCCAGCGGTACCAAAGGGGGCAATCAGCCCCAGCATTTT. This chain connects TRBV6-1 to TRBJ1-5; TRBD1 is a possible D gene (5 bases). V lost 8 bases and J 2 bases, leaving 13 bases between the germline ends. CDR1 and CDR2 (germline): MNHNS, SASEGT. The CDR3 is 14 amino acids.

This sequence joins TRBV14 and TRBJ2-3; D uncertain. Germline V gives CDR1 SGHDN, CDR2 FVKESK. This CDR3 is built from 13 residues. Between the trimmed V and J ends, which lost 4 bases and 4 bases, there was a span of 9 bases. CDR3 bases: TGTGCCAGCAGCCCCCTCGCCCCAGATACGCAGTATTTT. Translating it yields CASSPLAPDTQYF.

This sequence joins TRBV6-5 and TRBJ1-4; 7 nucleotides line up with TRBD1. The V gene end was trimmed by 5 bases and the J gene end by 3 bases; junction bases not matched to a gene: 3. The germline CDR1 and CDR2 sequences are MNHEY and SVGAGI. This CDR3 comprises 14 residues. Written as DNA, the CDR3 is TGTGCCAGCAGTCCGACAGGGTCTAATGAAAAACTGTTTTTT. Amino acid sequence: CASSPTGSNEKLFF.

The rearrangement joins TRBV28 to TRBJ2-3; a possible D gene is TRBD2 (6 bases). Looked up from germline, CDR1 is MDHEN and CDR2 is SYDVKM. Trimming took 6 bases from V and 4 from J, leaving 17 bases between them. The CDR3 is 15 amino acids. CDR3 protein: CASRSAGGRADTQYF. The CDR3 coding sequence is TGTGCCAGCAGATCCGCCGGAGGGAGAGCAGATACGCAGTATTTT.

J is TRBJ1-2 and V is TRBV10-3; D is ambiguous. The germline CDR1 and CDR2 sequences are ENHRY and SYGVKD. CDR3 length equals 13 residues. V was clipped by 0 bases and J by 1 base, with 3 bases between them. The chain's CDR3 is CAISESRNYGYTF. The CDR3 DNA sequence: TGTGCCATCAGTGAGTCGCGTAACTATGGCTACACCTTC.

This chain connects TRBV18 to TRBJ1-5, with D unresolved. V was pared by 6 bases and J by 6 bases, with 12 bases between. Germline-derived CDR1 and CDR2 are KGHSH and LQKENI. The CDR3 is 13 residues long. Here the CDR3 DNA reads TGTGCCAGCTCCCGAGATGCTGGTCAGCCCCAGCATTTT. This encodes CASSRDAGQPQHF.

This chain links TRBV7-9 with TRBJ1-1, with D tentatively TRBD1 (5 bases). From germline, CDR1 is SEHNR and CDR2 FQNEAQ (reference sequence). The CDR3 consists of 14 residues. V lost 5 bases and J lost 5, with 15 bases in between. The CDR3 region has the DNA TGTGCCAGCAGCCGGGACCCAAGAGGGACTGAAGCTTTCTTT. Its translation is CASSRDPRGTEAFF.

The CDR3 sequence is CASSFKAGVEQYF. CDR3 nucleotides: TGTGCCAGCAGCTTCAAAGCGGGAGTCGAGCAGTACTTC. V gene TRBV7-2 combines with J gene TRBJ2-7, with 8 positions matching TRBD2. Germline lookup yields CDR1 SGHTA and CDR2 FQGNSA. Trimming at V came to 3 bases and at J to 6 bases, leaving 4 bases not matched to a gene. The length of the CDR3 is 13 residues.

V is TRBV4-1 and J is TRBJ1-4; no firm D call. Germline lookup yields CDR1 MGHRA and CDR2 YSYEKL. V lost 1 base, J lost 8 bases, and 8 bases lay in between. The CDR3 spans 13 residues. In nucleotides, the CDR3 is TGCGCCAGCAGCCAAGTTATAGGGGAAAAACTGTTTTTT. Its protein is CASSQVIGEKLFF.